This T cell receptor beta chain was documented in a study of OX40 agonist ivuxolimab in advanced cancers. For the wider study: Ivuxolimab, which targeted the costimulatory receptor OX40 (CD134), was an agonistic, fully human IgG2 monoclonal antibody. The monotherapy dose-escalation portion (N of about 50 patients) of the phase I ivuxolimab trial is reported in the paper. Prior anti-PD-1, anti-PD-L1 or anti-CTLA-4 therapy was permitted, and checkpoint inhibitors had been received by more than 35% of dose-escalation patients. Among the roughly 50 dose-escalation patients, roughly 20 had hepatocellular carcinoma, around 15 melanoma, 9 renal cell carcinoma and 9 head and neck cancer. The purpose of peripheral TCRbeta sequencing was to test whether ivuxolimab changed TCR sequence diversity and led to clonal T-cell expansion. Partial responses occurred in three dose-escalation patients, of whom one had hepatocellular carcinoma and two had cutaneous melanoma. In the dose-escalation cohort, around four fifths of patients were male, and the mean age was approximately 60 years with a range of about 20 to 80. Intravenous ivuxolimab was administered to patients every 2 weeks at six dose levels: 0.01, 0.1, 0.3, 1.5, 3 and 10 mg/kg. Study-level results and caveats: The antigen specificity of the clonally expanded peripheral T cells was not determined. In partial responders in the 0.1-3.0 mg/kg groups, normalized peripheral clonal expansion was found to be among the lowest, especially among CD8+ T cells. At doses of 0.1 to 3.0 mg/kg, clonal expansion of both CD4+ and CD8+ blood T cells was observed from baseline to week 6. Low levels of normalized T-cell clonal expansion were also seen in some patients who did not respond. After ivuxolimab, expanded clones were on average more numerous among CD8+ T cells than among CD4+ T cells.

For sequencing of the TCRbeta CDR3 region, genomic DNA was extracted from the sorted cells. The immunoSEQ Assay was used for sequencing of TCRbeta CDR3 regions. In TCRdb, the immuneACCESS table is reduced to in-frame sequences with V and J assigned. These tables do not hold every clone; where another copy was compared, an unresolved V gene accounts for under half, and the others remain unexplained. In all, the sample holds 55,000 to 75,000 clones, and roughly 85% of those were seen once. The ten largest clones represent roughly 0.75% of the sample. On this clone itself: Its antigen is unknown. Per-base quality was not reported, and no clone a single base away is much larger than it.

Clipping removes 2 bases from V and 5 bases from J, with 9 as the unmatched junction base count. Sequences WSHSY (CDR1) and SAAADI (CDR2) are obtained from the germline V gene. The CDR3 has 17 amino acids, counting the end cysteine and phenylalanine. Left in the record is the CDR3 DNA by itself, 51 bases read in frame from the first base. The trial excluded patients who had a history of autoimmune disease or who were on systemic immunosuppression. In every dose cohort, peripheral blood was drawn for TCR sequencing at baseline, cycle 4 day 1, and cycle 7 day 1. Samples came from an open-label, multicenter, first-in-human phase I dose-escalation trial of ivuxolimab. Adults with locally advanced or metastatic melanoma, renal cell carcinoma, hepatocellular carcinoma or head and neck squamous cell carcinoma were enrolled in the trial. CD4+ and CD8+ T cells were sorted separately from peripheral blood before TCR sequencing.

This chain joins TRBV10-2 to TRBJ2-5; TRBD2 agrees with 12 junctional bases. The sample here was CD4+ or CD8+ T cells sorted from blood, taken in a trial of the OX40 agonist ivuxolimab. The source is an adult with an advanced solid tumor such as melanoma, head and neck, liver or kidney cancer. The CDR3 region: CASSELGPLAGGETQYF. The sequenced DNA: TGCGCCAGCAGTGAGCTAGGACCACTAGCGGGAGGCGAGACCCAGTACTTC.